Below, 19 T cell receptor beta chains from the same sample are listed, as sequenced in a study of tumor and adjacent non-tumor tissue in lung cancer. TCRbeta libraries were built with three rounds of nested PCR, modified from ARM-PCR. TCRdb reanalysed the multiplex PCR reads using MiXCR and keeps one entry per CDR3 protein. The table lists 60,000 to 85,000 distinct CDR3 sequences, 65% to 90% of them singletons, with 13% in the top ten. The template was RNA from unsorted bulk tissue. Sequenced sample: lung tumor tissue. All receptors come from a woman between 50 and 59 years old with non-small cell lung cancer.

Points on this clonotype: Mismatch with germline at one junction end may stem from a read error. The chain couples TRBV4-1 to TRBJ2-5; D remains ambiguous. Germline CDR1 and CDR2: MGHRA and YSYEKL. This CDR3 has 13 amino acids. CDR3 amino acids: CASSQGWKETQYF. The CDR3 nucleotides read TGCGCCAGCAGCCAAGGCTGGAAAGAGACCCAATACTTC.

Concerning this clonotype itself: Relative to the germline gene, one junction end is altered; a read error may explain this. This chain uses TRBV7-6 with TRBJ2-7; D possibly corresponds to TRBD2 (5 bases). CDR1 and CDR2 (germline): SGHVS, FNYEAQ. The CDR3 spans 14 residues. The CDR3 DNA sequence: TGTGCCAGCAACTTGGAGGTCGCCGCGGGCGAGCAGTATTTC. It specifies CASNLEVAAGEQYF.

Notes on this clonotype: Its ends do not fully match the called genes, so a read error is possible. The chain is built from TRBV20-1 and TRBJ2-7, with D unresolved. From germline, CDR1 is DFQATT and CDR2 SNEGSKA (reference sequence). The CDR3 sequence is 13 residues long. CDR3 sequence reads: CSGRDDHSYEQYF. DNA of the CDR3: TGCAGTGGTAGAGACGACCACTCCTACGAGCAGTACTTC.

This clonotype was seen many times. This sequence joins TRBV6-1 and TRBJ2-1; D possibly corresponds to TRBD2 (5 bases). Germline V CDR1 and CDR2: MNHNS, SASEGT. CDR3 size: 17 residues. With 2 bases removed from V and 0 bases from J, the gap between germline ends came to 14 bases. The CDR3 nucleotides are TGTGCCAGCAGTGAATTAGGCGGGTCGTTCTCCTACAATGAGCAGTTCTTC. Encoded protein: CASSELGGSFSYNEQFF.

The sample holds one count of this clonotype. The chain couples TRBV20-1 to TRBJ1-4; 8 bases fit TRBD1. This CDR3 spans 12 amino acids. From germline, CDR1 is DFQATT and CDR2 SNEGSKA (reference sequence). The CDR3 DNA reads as TGCATTACTGGGCAGGGGGCCTTCACCCTGTTTTTT. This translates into CITGQGAFTLFF.

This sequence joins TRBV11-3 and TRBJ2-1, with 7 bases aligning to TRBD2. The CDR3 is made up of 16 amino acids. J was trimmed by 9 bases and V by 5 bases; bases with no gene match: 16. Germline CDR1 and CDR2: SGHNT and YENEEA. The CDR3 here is CASSPGLVGGSREQFF. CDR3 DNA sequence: TGTGCCAGCAGCCCCGGACTAGTGGGAGGATCTCGTGAGCAGTTCTTC.

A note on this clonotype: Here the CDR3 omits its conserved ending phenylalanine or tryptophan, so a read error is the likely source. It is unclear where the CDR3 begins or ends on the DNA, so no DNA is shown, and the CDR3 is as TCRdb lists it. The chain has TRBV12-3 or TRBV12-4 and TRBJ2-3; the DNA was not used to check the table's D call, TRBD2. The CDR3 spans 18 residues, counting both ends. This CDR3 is CASSPKPRLAGLTDTRYL.

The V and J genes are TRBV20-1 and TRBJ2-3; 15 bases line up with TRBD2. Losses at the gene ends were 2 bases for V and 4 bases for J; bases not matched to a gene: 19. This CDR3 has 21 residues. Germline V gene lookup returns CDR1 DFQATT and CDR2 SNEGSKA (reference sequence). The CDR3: CSARQPWSGTSGRWGADTQYF. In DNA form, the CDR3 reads TGCAGTGCTAGACAACCCTGGTCAGGGACTAGCGGGAGGTGGGGCGCAGATACGCAGTATTTT.

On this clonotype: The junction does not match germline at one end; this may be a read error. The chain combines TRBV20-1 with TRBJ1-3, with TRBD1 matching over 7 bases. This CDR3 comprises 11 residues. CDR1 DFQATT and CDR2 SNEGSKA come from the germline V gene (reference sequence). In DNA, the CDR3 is TGCAGAGCTATAGCCAAGGGGGCACTCTATTTT. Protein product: CRAIAKGALYF.

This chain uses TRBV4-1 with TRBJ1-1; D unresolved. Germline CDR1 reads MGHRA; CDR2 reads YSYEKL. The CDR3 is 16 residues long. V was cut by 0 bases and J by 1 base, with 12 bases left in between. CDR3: CASSQDSCRSNTEAFF. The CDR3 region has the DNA TGCGCCAGCAGCCAAGATAGCTGCAGGTCGAACACTGAAGCTTTCTTT.

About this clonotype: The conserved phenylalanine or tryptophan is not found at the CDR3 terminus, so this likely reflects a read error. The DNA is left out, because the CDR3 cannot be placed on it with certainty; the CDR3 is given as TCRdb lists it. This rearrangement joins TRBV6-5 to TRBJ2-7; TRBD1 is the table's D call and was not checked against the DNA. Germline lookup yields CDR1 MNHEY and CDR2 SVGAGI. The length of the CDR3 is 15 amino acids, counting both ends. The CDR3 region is CASSSPRESSYEQYS.

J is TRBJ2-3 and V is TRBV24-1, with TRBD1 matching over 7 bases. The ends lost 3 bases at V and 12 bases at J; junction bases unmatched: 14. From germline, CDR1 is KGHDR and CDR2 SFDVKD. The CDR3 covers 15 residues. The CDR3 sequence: CATSDQGGAAGTQYF. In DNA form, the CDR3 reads TGTGCCACCAGTGATCAAGGGGGCGCGGCAGGTACACAGTATTTT.

The CDR3 region is CATCKASSRFYNEQFF. CDR3 nucleotide sequence: TGTGCCACCTGTAAGGCCAGTAGCAGATTCTACAATGAGCAGTTCTTC. The chain has TRBV24-1 and TRBJ2-1; D is ambiguous. The CDR3 consists of 16 residues. In germline, CDR1 is KGHDR, CDR2 SFDVKD. V was shortened by 9 bases and J by 3 bases, with 20 bases between the two germline ends.

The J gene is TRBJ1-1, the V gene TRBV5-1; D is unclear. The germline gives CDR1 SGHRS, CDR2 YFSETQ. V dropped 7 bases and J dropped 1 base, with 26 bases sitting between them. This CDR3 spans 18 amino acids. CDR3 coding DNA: TGCGCCAGCGGCCCCATGCGACATGGTCGGAAGGGGAACACTGAAGCTTTCTTT. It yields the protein CASGPMRHGRKGNTEAFF.

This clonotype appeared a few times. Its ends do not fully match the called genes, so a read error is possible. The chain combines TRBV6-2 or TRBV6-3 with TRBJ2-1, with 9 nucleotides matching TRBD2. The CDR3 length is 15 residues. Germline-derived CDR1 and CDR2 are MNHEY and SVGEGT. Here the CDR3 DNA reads TGTGCCAACAGTTCGAGACTAGCGGCCAACAATGAGCAGTTCTTC. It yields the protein CANSSRLAANNEQFF.

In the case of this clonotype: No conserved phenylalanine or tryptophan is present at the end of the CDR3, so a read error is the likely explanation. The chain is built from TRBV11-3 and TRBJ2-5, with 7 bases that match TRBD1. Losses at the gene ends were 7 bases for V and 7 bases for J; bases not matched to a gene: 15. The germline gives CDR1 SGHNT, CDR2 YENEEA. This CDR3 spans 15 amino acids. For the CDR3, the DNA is TGTGCCAGCAACTCCTCCAGGACAGGCGATAGGACCCAGTACTTA. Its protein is CASNSSRTGDRTQYL.

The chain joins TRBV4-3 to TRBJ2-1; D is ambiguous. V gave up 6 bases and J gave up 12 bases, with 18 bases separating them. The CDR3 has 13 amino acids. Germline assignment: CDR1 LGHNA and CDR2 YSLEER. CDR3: CASSQDKGVGQFF. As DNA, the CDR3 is TGCGCCAGCAGTCAGGATAAGGGTGTTGGGCAGTTCTTC.

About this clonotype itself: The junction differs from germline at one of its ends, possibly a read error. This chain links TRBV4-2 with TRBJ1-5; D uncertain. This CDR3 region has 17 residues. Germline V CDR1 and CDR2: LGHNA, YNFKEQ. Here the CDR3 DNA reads TGTTCCAGCAGCCAAGATTTGAAGGCCCTTAGCAATCAGCCTCAGCATTTT. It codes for CSSSQDLKALSNQPQHF.

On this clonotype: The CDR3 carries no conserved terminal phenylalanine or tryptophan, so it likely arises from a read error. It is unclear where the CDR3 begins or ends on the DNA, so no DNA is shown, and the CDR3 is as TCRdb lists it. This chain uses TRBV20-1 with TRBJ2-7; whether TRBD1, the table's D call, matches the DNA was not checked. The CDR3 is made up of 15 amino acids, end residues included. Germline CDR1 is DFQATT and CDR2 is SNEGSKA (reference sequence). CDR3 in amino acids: CSASGDRGRRYEHYI.